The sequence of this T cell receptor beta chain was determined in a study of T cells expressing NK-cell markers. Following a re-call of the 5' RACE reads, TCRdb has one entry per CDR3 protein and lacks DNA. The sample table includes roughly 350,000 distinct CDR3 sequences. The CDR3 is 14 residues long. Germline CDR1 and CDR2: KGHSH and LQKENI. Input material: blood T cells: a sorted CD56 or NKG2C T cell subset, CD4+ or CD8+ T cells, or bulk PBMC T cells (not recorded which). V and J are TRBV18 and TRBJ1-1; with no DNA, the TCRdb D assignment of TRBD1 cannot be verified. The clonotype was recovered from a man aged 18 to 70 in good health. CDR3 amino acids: CASSPPGTVGEAFF.